The clone carrying this TCR beta chain occurred a few times. As yet, its antigen is unknown. Expressed TCRB transcripts were sequenced because the isolated RNA had all been reverse transcribed beforehand. TCRdb keeps only in-frame clones here, not all; method: immunoSEQ multiplex PCR. The top ten hold about 1% of the sample, which has 300,000 or so clones, approximately 10% seen once. This sample is part of a study of beta chain features in type 1 diabetes. Study-wide findings and caveats: Shorter TCRB CDR3s, moderately but significantly so, were found in Type 1 diabetes patients in all four CD4+ subsets. Here, the possible influence of HLA type (on TCRB rearrangement) remained unresolved.

The CDR3 is 15 residues long. The germline V gene has CDR1 SGHTA and CDR2 FQGNSA. The sequencing sample was made of central memory CD4+ T cells from blood. The clonotype comes from a man aged 25 to 40 with type 1 diabetes. V and J are TRBV7-2 and TRBJ2-6; TRBD1 aligns across 8 bases. CDR3 nucleotide sequence: TGTGCTGGAGGGACAGGAGGCTCTGGGGCCAACGTCCTGACTTTC. As protein: CAGGTGGSGANVLTF.